The 13 T cell receptor beta chains in this list originate from one sample, sequenced in a study of blood T cells in healthy people across ages. Then a second PCR, running roughly 7 to 11 cycles, was carried out with a sample-barcoded 5' primer and a J-beta primer mix. TCRdb redid the calling of the 5' RACE reads with MiXCR, one entry per CDR3 protein. The top ten hold around 11% of the sample, which has 1.5 million to 2 million distinct CDR3 sequences, 30% to 40% seen once. The sequencing sample was made of blood. These receptors originate from a woman in her twenties or thirties in good health.

The V call is TRBV10-3, the J call TRBJ1-1; TRBD1 might be the D (5 bases). The germline V gene encodes CDR1 ENHRY and CDR2 SYGVKD. V was shortened by 6 bases and J by 1 base, with 12 bases between the two germline ends. The CDR3 is 14 amino acids. CDR3 nucleotide sequence: TGTGCCATCAGGGGGGGGAAGGGGAACACTGAAGCTTTCTTT. Translation gives CAIRGGKGNTEAFF.

This clonotype was recorded a few times. This chain connects TRBV7-3 to TRBJ1-2; 8 nucleotides agree with TRBD1. This CDR3 has 16 residues. Germline CDR1 SGHTA, CDR2 FQGTGA. The V gene end was trimmed by 5 bases and the J gene end by 7 bases; junction bases not matched to a gene: 15. CDR3 in DNA: TGTGCCAGCAGCCTTACCCCAGGGGGCGCAGAAGTTGGCTACACCTTC. Amino acid sequence: CASSLTPGGAEVGYTF.

This clonotype was found a few times. The chain joins TRBV20-1 to TRBJ2-7; 9 bases are a match to TRBD1. Germline CDR1 DFQATT, CDR2 SNEGSKA (reference sequence). The CDR3 totals 15 residues. V lost 0 bases to trimming and J lost 4 bases; unmatched junction nucleotides: 7. The CDR3, as DNA: TGCAGTGCTAGAGACCCAAGGACAGGGGATTACGAGCAGTACTTC. Encoded protein: CSARDPRTGDYEQYF.

This clonotype was counted ten times or more. The rearrangement links TRBV6-1 to TRBJ2-7; D call uncertain. V was shortened by 3 bases and J by 3 bases, with 3 bases between the two germline ends. Germline CDR1 MNHNS, CDR2 SASEGT. The CDR3 runs 11 residues. The CDR3 loop is CASSDLYEQYF. The CDR3 DNA reads as TGTGCCAGCAGTGACCTCTACGAGCAGTACTTC.

The table lists this clonotype with a few counts. V usage is TRBV5-1 and J usage is TRBJ1-4, with a weak D call TRBD1 (6 bases). With 4 bases removed from V and 3 bases from J, the gap between germline ends came to 13 bases. The CDR3 length is 15 residues. Germline-derived CDR1 and CDR2 are SGHRS and YFSETQ. In DNA, the CDR3 is TGCGCCAGCAGCCATGTACAGGGAGCTAATGAAAAACTGTTTTTT. Protein sequence: CASSHVQGANEKLFF.

V is TRBV10-3 and J is TRBJ1-2; D uncertain. This CDR3 comprises 14 residues. V was trimmed by 8 bases and J by 0 bases, leaving 13 bases between them. CDR1 is ENHRY, CDR2 SYGVKD, per germline. Written as DNA, the CDR3 is TGTGCCATCCTAGAAGCTGGAACTAACTATGGCTACACCTTC. Its protein product is CAILEAGTNYGYTF.

This clonotype was counted only a few times. The chain joins TRBV30 to TRBJ2-1, with 11 bases aligning to TRBD2. V lost 0 bases and J lost 8; bases outside the gene matches: 6. This CDR3 contains 15 residues. Germline CDR1 and CDR2: GTSNPN and SVGIG (reference sequence). The CDR3 spells CAWSVSLAGGDEQFF. The CDR3 nucleotides are TGTGCCTGGAGTGTCTCTCTAGCGGGGGGCGATGAGCAGTTCTTC.

The V call is TRBV13, the J call TRBJ2-3, with 9 bases matching TRBD2. Germline CDR1 reads PRHDT; CDR2 reads FYEKMQ (reference sequence). V shed 5 bases and J 1 base; nucleotides not matched to a gene: 13. The CDR3 is 18 residues long. CDR3 DNA sequence: TGTGCCAGCAGCCAGTTGGCTAGCGGGGTGATTGGCACAGATACGCAGTATTTT. Residues: CASSQLASGVIGTDTQYF.

This clonotype was detected a few times. The chain couples TRBV10-3 to TRBJ2-3; 7 nucleotides agree with TRBD1. The CDR3 is made up of 15 amino acids. Germline V gene sequence: CDR1 ENHRY, CDR2 SYGVKD. V shed 6 bases and J 5 bases; nucleotides not matched to a gene: 11. Here the CDR3 DNA reads TGTGCCATCAGCCCGCAAAGGGGGCGAGGAGATACGCAGTATTTT. It codes for CAISPQRGRGDTQYF.

The chain links TRBV28 to TRBJ1-2; D is unresolved. Germline values: CDR1 MDHEN, CDR2 SYDVKM. The V gene lost 6 bases and the J gene lost 3 bases, with 14 bases spanning the gap. CDR3 length: 14 residues. This CDR3 is CASRGGEFDYGYTF. The CDR3 DNA reads TGTGCCAGCAGGGGCGGGGAATTTGACTATGGCTACACCTTC.

The chain uses TRBV12-3 or TRBV12-4 and TRBJ2-1, with 7 bases lining up with TRBD2. This CDR3 spans 12 amino acids. V gave up 7 bases and J gave up 5 bases; unmatched junction bases: 2. The CDR3 here is CASTGGNNEQFF. Here the CDR3 DNA reads TGTGCCAGCACCGGGGGGAACAATGAGCAGTTCTTC.

This clonotype was counted ten times or more. V gene TRBV6-2 or TRBV6-3 combines with J gene TRBJ2-7; TRBD2 aligns across 10 bases. Germline CDR1 reads MNHEY; CDR2 reads SVGEGT. V dropped 4 bases and J dropped 4; count of bases not matched to a gene: 4. The CDR3 has 14 amino acids. CDR3: CASSSPSGGYEQYF. CDR3 DNA: TGTGCCAGCAGTTCGCCTAGCGGGGGTTACGAGCAGTACTTC.

The sample holds one count of this clonotype. J is TRBJ2-3 and V is TRBV27, with a possible D match to TRBD2 (6 bases). Trimming took off 5 bases at V and 6 bases at J, with 24 bases between the two ends. Per germline, CDR1 MNHEY and CDR2 SMNVEV (reference sequence). CDR3 length: 17 residues. CDR3 protein: CASSPGPGGEWSDTQYF. The DNA of the CDR3 is TGTGCCAGCAGTCCGGGCCCTGGCGGGGAATGGTCGGATACGCAGTATTTT.